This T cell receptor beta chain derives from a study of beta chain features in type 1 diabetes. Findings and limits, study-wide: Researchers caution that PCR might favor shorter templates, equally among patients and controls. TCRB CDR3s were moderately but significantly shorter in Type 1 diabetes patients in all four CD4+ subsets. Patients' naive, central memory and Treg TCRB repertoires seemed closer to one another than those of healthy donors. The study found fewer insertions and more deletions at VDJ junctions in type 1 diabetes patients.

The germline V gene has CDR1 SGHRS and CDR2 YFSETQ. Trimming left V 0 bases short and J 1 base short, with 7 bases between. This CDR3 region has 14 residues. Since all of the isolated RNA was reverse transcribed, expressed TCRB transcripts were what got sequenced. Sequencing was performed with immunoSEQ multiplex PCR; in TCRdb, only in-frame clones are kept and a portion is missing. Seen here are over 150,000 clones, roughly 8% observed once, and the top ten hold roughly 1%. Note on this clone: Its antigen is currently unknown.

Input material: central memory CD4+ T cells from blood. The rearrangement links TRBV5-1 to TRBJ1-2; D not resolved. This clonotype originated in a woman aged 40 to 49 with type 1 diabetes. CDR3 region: CASSLAEVNYGYTF. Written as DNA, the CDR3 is TGCGCCAGCAGCTTGGCCGAGGTTAACTATGGCTACACCTTC.